These 9 T cell receptor beta chains were all obtained from the same sample, sequenced in a study of blood T cell repertoires in COVID-19. Profiled with immunoSEQ multiplex PCR; TCRdb holds only in-frame clones, not every one. The sample holds more than 75,000 clones, 70% to 90% seen once. Sample: peripheral blood. The receptors originated from a man aged 50-60 years with COVID-19, enrolled during active disease.

The V gene is TRBV5-4, the J gene TRBJ2-7, with a tentative D call TRBD2 (5 bases). Germline loops: CDR1 SGHNT, CDR2 YYREEE (reference sequence). Trimming took off 4 bases at V and 3 bases at J, with 14 bases between the two ends. The CDR3 sequence is 14 residues long. The CDR3: CASSPSVAGYEQYF. The CDR3 DNA reads as TGTGCCAGCAGCCCGTCTGTGGCGGGCTACGAGCAGTACTTC. Based on the CDR3 plus reference TRBV5-4 and TRBJ2-7, the full variable domain is ETGVTQSPTHLIKTRGQQVTLRCSSQSGHNTVSWYQQALGQGPQFIFQYYREEENGRGNFPPRFSGLQFPNYSSELNVNALELDDSALYLCASSPSVAGYEQYFGPGTRLTVT.

The CDR3 here is CASSLVGLVAGETQYF. CDR3 nucleotide sequence: TGCGCCAGCAGCTTGGTCGGACTAGTGGCGGGAGAGACCCAGTACTTC. The rearrangement links TRBV5-1 to TRBJ2-5; the match to TRBD2 covers 7 bases. Trimming removed 0 bases from V and 4 bases from J; junction bases left unmatched: 9. The CDR3 runs 16 residues. Germline V lookup: CDR1 SGHRS, CDR2 YFSETQ.

The chain joins TRBV4-1 to TRBJ2-1, with a tentative D call TRBD2 (7 bases). The CDR3 is made up of 15 amino acids. V lost 0 bases, J lost 9 bases, and 15 bases lay in between. In germline, CDR1 is MGHRA, CDR2 YSYEKL. CDR3 DNA: TGCGCCAGCAGCCAAGAGGGCGGGGGCTTGGGTGAGCAGTTCTTC. This encodes CASSQEGGGLGEQFF.

The chain carries TRBV6-6 and TRBJ2-7, with 14 bases fitting TRBD2. The CDR3 contains 15 residues. V was clipped by 4 bases and J by 4 bases; unmatched bases: 3. The germline gives CDR1 MNHNY, CDR2 SVGAGI (reference sequence). The CDR3 DNA is TGTGCCAGCAGTTGGGGACTAGCGGGGGAGTACGAGCAGTACTTC. Amino acids: CASSWGLAGEYEQYF.

The count of this clone is one. The chain uses TRBV14 and TRBJ2-2; 9 bases line up with TRBD1. The germline CDR1 and CDR2 sequences are SGHDN and FVKESK. The CDR3 extends over 14 amino acids. V trimming: 6 bases; J trimming: 5 bases; junction bases outside the gene matches: 4. CDR3: CASRGTGKTGELFF. CDR3 nucleotides: TGTGCCAGCAGAGGGACAGGGAAGACCGGGGAGCTGTTTTTT.

This chain joins TRBV5-4 and TRBJ2-1; 8 positions agree with TRBD2. This CDR3 contains 15 residues. Trimming removed 4 bases from V and 10 bases from J; junction bases left unmatched: 13. The V gene's germline CDR1 is SGHNT and CDR2 YYREEE (reference sequence). The CDR3 coding sequence is TGTGCCAGCAGCCTACCCGGGACTAGGTCAGGAGAGCAGTTCTTC. As protein: CASSLPGTRSGEQFF.

This sequence joins TRBV7-9 and TRBJ2-6; TRBD1 matches 9 bases. CDR3 size: 18 residues. V dropped 4 bases and J dropped 0; count of bases not matched to a gene: 7. Germline V gives CDR1 SEHNR, CDR2 FQNEAQ (reference sequence). The CDR3: CASSSPGQGSSGANVLTF. CDR3 DNA sequence: TGTGCCAGCAGCTCGCCGGGACAGGGCTCCTCTGGGGCCAACGTCCTGACTTTC.

The chain joins TRBV28 to TRBJ1-5, with a tentative D call TRBD1 (6 bases). Germline lookup yields CDR1 MDHEN and CDR2 SYDVKM. V gave up 5 bases and J gave up 4 bases, with 18 bases separating them. This CDR3 has 16 residues. The CDR3: CASSHETGPRNQPQHF. The CDR3 bases are TGTGCCAGCAGTCACGAGACAGGCCCCCGGAATCAGCCCCAGCATTTT.

The chain recombines TRBV20-1 with TRBJ1-2; 7 nucleotides match TRBD1. V trimming: 7 bases; J trimming: 8 bases; junction bases outside the gene matches: 7. The CDR3 runs to 11 residues. Per germline, CDR1 DFQATT and CDR2 SNEGSKA (reference sequence). The CDR3 DNA follows: TGCAGTGTAACAGGGGTAGGAGGCTACACCTTC. Its translation is CSVTGVGGYTF.